This TCR beta chain was sequenced during a study of cytomegalovirus exposure and HLA in healthy donors. Data came from immunoSEQ multiplex PCR; TCRdb stores just in-frame clones and leaves some out. The data show 100,000 or so clones, with 85% seen just once and about 20% held by the top ten. V lost 0 bases to trimming and J lost 7 bases, with 18 bases between them. CDR3 length equals 16 residues. CDR1 and CDR2 from the germline V gene are SNHLY and FYNNEI. This sequence originates from a young man in good health and CMV-seropositive. The gene calls are TRBV2 and TRBJ1-2; tentatively, D is TRBD1 (6 bases). The sequenced sample consisted of PBMCs. The CDR3 protein is CASSEAYVDRSRGYTF. In nucleotides, the CDR3 is TGTGCCAGCAGTGAAGCTTACGTAGACAGGTCTCGTGGCTACACCTTC.